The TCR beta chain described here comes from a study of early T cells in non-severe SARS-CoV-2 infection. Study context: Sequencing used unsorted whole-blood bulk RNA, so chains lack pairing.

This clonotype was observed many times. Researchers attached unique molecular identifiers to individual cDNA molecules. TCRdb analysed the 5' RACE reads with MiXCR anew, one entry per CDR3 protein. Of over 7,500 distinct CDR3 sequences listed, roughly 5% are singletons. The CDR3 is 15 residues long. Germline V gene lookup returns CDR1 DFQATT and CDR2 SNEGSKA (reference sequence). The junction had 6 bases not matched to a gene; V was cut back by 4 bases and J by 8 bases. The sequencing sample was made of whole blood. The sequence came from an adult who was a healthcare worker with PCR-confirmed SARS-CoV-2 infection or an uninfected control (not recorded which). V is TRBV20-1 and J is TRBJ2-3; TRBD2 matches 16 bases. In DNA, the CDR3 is TGCAGTGCTACCTTGGGACTAGCGGGAGGGGTTACGCAGTATTTT. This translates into CSATLGLAGGVTQYF.